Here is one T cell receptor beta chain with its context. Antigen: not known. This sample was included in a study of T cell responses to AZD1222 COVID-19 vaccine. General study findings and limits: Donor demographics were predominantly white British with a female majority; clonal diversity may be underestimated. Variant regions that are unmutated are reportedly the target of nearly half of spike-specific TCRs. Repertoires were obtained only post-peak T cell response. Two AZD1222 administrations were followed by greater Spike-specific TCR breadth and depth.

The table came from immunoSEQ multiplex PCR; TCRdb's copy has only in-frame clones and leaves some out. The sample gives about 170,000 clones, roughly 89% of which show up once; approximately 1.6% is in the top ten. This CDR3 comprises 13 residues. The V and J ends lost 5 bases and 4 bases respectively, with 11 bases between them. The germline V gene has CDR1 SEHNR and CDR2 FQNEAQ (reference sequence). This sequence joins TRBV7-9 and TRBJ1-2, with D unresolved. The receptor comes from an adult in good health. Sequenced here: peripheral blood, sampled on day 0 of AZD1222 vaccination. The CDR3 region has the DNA TGTGCCAGCAGCCTCCTGGGAAGCTATGGCTACACCTTC. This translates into CASSLLGSYGYTF. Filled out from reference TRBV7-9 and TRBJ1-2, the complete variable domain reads DTGVSQNPRHKITKRGQNVTFRCDPISEHNRLYWYRQTLGQGPEFLTYFQNEAQLEKSRLLSDRFSAERPKGSFSTLEIQRTEQGDSAMYLCASSLLGSYGYTFGSGTRLTVV.